Reported below is one TCR beta chain. This clone's antigen is unknown. Nothing much larger sits one base from this clone, and base qualities are not available. This entry comes from a study of OX40 agonist ivuxolimab in advanced cancers. Turning to the overall study: Ivuxolimab was an agonistic, fully human IgG2 monoclonal antibody directed against OX40 (CD134), a costimulatory receptor. Three dose-escalation patients achieved partial responses, one with hepatocellular carcinoma and two with cutaneous melanoma. The dose-escalation cohort was 82.7% male with a mean age of around 62 years, ranging from roughly 20 to 80. Peripheral TCRbeta sequencing aimed to test whether ivuxolimab altered TCR sequence diversity and caused clonal T-cell expansion. Patients were allowed to have had prior anti-PD-1, anti-PD-L1 or anti-CTLA-4 therapy, and 40% of the dose-escalation patients had previously received checkpoint inhibitors. Intravenous ivuxolimab was administered to patients every 2 weeks at six dose levels: 0.01, 0.1, 0.3, 1.5, 3 and 10 mg/kg. The monotherapy dose-escalation portion (N of about 52 patients) of the phase I ivuxolimab trial is reported in the paper. Among the roughly 50 dose-escalation patients, some 19 had hepatocellular carcinoma, roughly 15 melanoma, 9 renal cell carcinoma and 9 head and neck cancer.

In the germline V gene (reference sequence), CDR1 corresponds to SGHKS and CDR2 to YYEKEE. Compared with germline, V lacks 4 bases and J lacks 6 bases; bases without a gene match: 7. The CDR3, from cysteine to phenylalanine, totals 14 residues. The DNA shown is the 42-base CDR3, in frame from base 1. For sequencing of the TCRbeta CDR3 region, genomic DNA was extracted from the sorted cells. The immunoSEQ Assay was used to sequence the TCRbeta CDR3 regions. TCRdb re-hosts the immuneACCESS table, in-frame sequences only. Its copies lack some clones; in the studies checked, an unresolved V gene accounts for under half of them, and the cause for the rest is not known. This sample lists approximately 45,000 clones; about 88% were detected once. The ten largest clones add up to over 50% of the sample. Patients with a history of autoimmune disease or receiving systemic immunosuppression were excluded from the trial. In every dose cohort, peripheral blood was drawn for TCR sequencing at baseline, cycle 4 day 1, and cycle 7 day 1. The samples were taken from a phase I, first-in-human, multicenter, open-label dose-escalation trial of ivuxolimab. The trial enrolled adults with locally advanced or metastatic head and neck squamous cell, hepatocellular, melanoma or renal cell carcinoma. CD4+ and CD8+ T cells were sorted separately from peripheral blood before TCR sequencing.

What the authors observed across the whole study: Partial responders in the 0.1-3.0 mg/kg groups had among the lowest normalized peripheral clonal expansion, especially among CD8+ T cells. The antigen specificity of the peripheral T cells that underwent clonal expansion was not determined. After ivuxolimab, expanded clones were on average more numerous among CD8+ T cells than among CD4+ T cells. At doses from 0.1 to 3.0 mg/kg, clonal expansion was seen in both CD4+ and CD8+ blood T cells between baseline and week 6. Low levels of normalized T-cell clonal expansion were also seen in some patients who did not respond.

This material consisted of CD4+ or CD8+ T cells sorted from blood, taken in a trial of the OX40 agonist ivuxolimab. The origin of this receptor is an adult with an advanced solid tumor such as melanoma, head and neck, liver or kidney cancer. Recombination joined TRBV5-5 with TRBJ1-3, with TRBD1 identical over 7 junction bases. The CDR3 here reads CASSLLKGANTIYF. The DNA sequence is as follows: TGTGCCAGCAGCCTGCTGAAGGGGGCAAACACCATATATTTT.